This T cell receptor (beta chain) appears in the sequencing data of a study of identical twins. Every donor was a healthy Caucasian. Template switching supplied a universal primer site; unique molecular identifiers were carried on the cDNA. In TCRdb, the 5' RACE reads were re-called with MiXCR into one record per CDR3 protein. The top ten clones hold less than 0.5% of a sample with more than 400,000 distinct CDR3 sequences, 13% to 15% of them seen once. This CDR3 has 14 residues. Germline assignment: CDR1 DFQATT and CDR2 SNEGSKA (reference sequence). Deletions cut 6 bases from V and 1 base from J, with 14 bases between. This clonotype was picked up many times. Its antigen is not known. Study outcomes and limitations: Surplus twin overlap in beta out-of-frame sequences was less pronounced. Compared with models, monozygotic twins showed more out-of-frame TCR alpha sharing.

These sequences were also reported in another study, on yellow fever vaccine responses in identical twins.

This receptor was taken from a woman between 18 and 29 years old in good health. The specimen was CD4+ T cells sorted from blood. The chain carries TRBV20-1 and TRBJ2-3; D gene uncertain. The CDR3 sequence: CSAISAMGTDTQYF. In DNA, the CDR3 is TGCAGTGCCATCTCAGCGATGGGCACAGATACGCAGTATTTT.